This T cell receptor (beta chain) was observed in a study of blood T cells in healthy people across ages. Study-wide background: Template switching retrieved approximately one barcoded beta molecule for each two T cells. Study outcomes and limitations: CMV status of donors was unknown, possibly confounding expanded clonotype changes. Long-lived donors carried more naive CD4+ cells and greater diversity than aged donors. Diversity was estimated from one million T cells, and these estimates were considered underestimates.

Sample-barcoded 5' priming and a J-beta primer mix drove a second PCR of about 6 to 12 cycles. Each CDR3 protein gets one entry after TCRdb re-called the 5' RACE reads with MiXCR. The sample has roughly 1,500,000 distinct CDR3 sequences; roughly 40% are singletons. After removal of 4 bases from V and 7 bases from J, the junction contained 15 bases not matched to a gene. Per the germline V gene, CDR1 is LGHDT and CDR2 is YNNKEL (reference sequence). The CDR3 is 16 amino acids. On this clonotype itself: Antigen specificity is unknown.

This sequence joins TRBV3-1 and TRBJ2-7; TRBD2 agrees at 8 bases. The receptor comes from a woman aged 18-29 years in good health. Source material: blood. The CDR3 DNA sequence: TGTGCCAGCAGCCGATTGAGGGAAAGCGGGAGAGATGAGCAGTACTTC. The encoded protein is CASSRLRESGRDEQYF.